These 25 T cell receptor beta chains were all obtained from the same sample, sequenced in a study of siplizumab effects on memory and regulatory T cells. The authors kept the mixed lymphocyte reaction cells in coculture at 37°C for 6 days. This table comes from immunoSEQ multiplex PCR, and its TCRdb copy is limited to in-frame clones, with some not included. The sample carries 7,700 or so clones, 35% to 40% recorded once. No cognate antigen is known for these TCRs. The sample taken for sequencing was CFSE-low (dividing) CD8+ T cells sorted from an allogeneic mixed lymphocyte reaction. Receptors were obtained from a human donor in good health; the cells came from an allogeneic mixed lymphocyte reaction.

The sample holds a few counts of this clone. The chain uses TRBV4-2 and TRBJ1-3; D is unresolved. Between the trimmed V and J ends, which lost 1 base and 0 bases, there was a span of 10 bases. The V gene's germline CDR1 is LGHNA and CDR2 YNFKEQ. The CDR3 spans 16 residues. CDR3 coding DNA: TGTGCCAGCAGCCAAGTCTACGGAGACTCTGGAAACACCATATATTTT. Amino acid sequence: CASSQVYGDSGNTIYF.

The rearrangement links TRBV19 to TRBJ2-1; 7 bases map to TRBD2. The junction had 6 bases not matched to a gene; V was cut back by 1 base and J by 9 bases. The CDR3 spans 14 residues. Per germline, CDR1 LNHDA and CDR2 SQIVND (reference sequence). The CDR3 spells CASSIAAGASEQFF. Written as DNA, the CDR3 is TGTGCCAGTAGTATAGCGGCGGGAGCAAGTGAGCAGTTCTTC.

In its sample, this clone ranks as medium-sized. The CDR3 protein is CSVRGGRDYEQYF. The CDR3 nucleotides read TGCAGCGTTCGAGGGGGGCGTGACTACGAGCAGTACTTC. The V call is TRBV29-1, the J call TRBJ2-7; D may be TRBD1 or TRBD2 (6 bases each). V was cut by 5 bases and J by 3 bases, with 14 bases left in between. CDR1 is SQVTM and CDR2 is ANQGSEA in the germline V gene. The CDR3 has 13 residues.

V and J are TRBV5-4 and TRBJ2-3; 8 bases are a match to TRBD2. CDR1 and CDR2 (germline): SGHNT, YYREEE (reference sequence). Unmatched junction bases numbered 12, after V lost 4 bases and J lost 2 bases. The CDR3 runs 17 residues. DNA for the CDR3: TGTGCCAGCAGCCAATACGGCGGGAGGACTCTCACAGATACGCAGTATTTT. Its translation: CASSQYGGRTLTDTQYF.

The chain links TRBV21-1 to TRBJ1-1; no DNA check was done on the table's D call, TRBD1. TRBV21-1 is annotated as a pseudogene. The CDR3 covers 14 residues. The CDR3 region is CASSVCTIRTEAFF. CDR3 nucleotides: TGTGCCAGCAGCGTATGCACAATTCGCACTGAAGCTTTCTTT.

This clone has a handful of counts. This rearrangement joins TRBV4-1 to TRBJ1-4, with TRBD1 matching over 10 bases. From germline, CDR1 is MGHRA and CDR2 YSYEKL. This CDR3 comprises 17 residues. V trimming: 5 bases; J trimming: 5 bases; junction bases outside the gene matches: 11. As DNA, the CDR3 is TGCGCCAGCAGCTACCGGGACAGGGGCGCCCGAAATGAAAAACTGTTTTTT. Encoded protein: CASSYRDRGARNEKLFF.

The sample holds a few counts of this clone. The chain combines TRBV5-1 with TRBJ1-2, with 8 bases lining up with TRBD1. The CDR3 is made up of 15 amino acids. The germline gives CDR1 SGHRS, CDR2 YFSETQ. Trimming removed 5 bases from V and 1 base from J; junction bases left unmatched: 7. The DNA for the CDR3 is TGCGCCAGCAGTGAAGGGACAGGATTTAACTATGGCTACACCTTC. The encoded protein is CASSEGTGFNYGYTF.

In its sample, this clone is medium-sized. The chain uses TRBV4-1 and TRBJ2-3; no definite D call. The ends were cut back, 1 base at V and 6 bases at J, with 8 bases in the middle. The CDR3 loop spans 13 amino acids. Germline assignment: CDR1 MGHRA and CDR2 YSYEKL. The DNA of the CDR3 is TGCGCCAGCAGCCAAGTTGAAAGGGATACGCAGTATTTT. Translated, it gives CASSQVERDTQYF.

In this sample, this clone is medium-sized. The chain is built from TRBV30 and TRBJ2-7, with 9 positions matching TRBD1. The CDR3 loop spans 14 amino acids. The germline V gene has CDR1 GTSNPN and CDR2 SVGIG (reference sequence). The V segment lost 8 bases and the J segment 4 bases; nucleotides outside the gene matches: 12. The CDR3 bases are TGTGCCAGGGGGGCCGGGACAGGGCCATACGAGCAGTACTTC. Translated, it gives CARGAGTGPYEQYF.

J is TRBJ2-2 and V is TRBV7-8; TRBD2 aligns across 9 bases. The CDR3 consists of 17 residues. J was trimmed by 3 bases and V by 0 bases; bases with no gene match: 5. CDR1 is SGHVS and CDR2 is FQNEAQ in the germline V gene. In nucleotides, the CDR3 is TGTGCCAGCAGCTTAGCGGGCGGGAGGGAAGACACCGGGGAGCTGTTTTTT. Its protein product is CASSLAGGREDTGELFF.

The V and J genes are TRBV28 and TRBJ2-7; TRBD2 agrees at 7 bases. CDR1 and CDR2 (germline): MDHEN, SYDVKM. Trimming cost V 0 bases and J 3 bases; bases outside gene matches: 5. The CDR3 extends over 15 amino acids. CDR3 coding DNA: TGTGCCAGCAGTTTATGGCCTAGCGGAAGCTACGAGCAGTACTTC. Its translation: CASSLWPSGSYEQYF.

The chain joins TRBV29-1 to TRBJ1-2, with D possibly TRBD1 on 6 matching bases. The CDR3 loop spans 12 amino acids. Per the germline V gene, CDR1 is SQVTM and CDR2 is ANQGSEA. V was clipped by 3 bases and J by 7 bases, with 12 bases between them. The CDR3 region is CSVDQGQFGYTF. The CDR3 DNA reads TGCAGCGTTGACCAGGGGCAGTTTGGCTACACCTTC.

The chain links TRBV7-9 to TRBJ2-1; D not certain. Germline V gene lookup returns CDR1 SEHNR and CDR2 FQNEAQ (reference sequence). The V end lost 6 bases, the J end lost 5 bases, and 17 bases lay between the germline ends. The CDR3 contains 15 residues. The DNA of the CDR3 is TGTGCCAGCAGACCCGACGGCCTTGCCAACAATGAGCAGTTCTTC. Translation gives CASRPDGLANNEQFF.

This clone is a singleton in its sample. Sequence at one end of the junction differs from germline and may be a read error. The V call is TRBV6-6, the J call TRBJ1-1; D remains ambiguous. The V gene's germline CDR1 is MNHNY and CDR2 SVGAGI (reference sequence). The CDR3 covers 12 residues. CDR3 residues: CATSYMNTEAFF. The CDR3 DNA reads as TGTGCCACCAGTTACATGAACACTGAAGCTTTCTTT.

The chain joins TRBV7-6 to TRBJ2-3; the D gene is possibly TRBD1 (5 bases). Germline V gene data show CDR1 as SGHVS and CDR2 as FNYEAQ. This CDR3 has 17 residues. Trimming shortened V by 0 bases and J by 5 bases, and 18 bases separated the two germline ends. This CDR3 is CASSLAGRVRFGDTQYF. The CDR3 coding sequence is TGTGCCAGCAGCTTAGCGGGCAGGGTTCGATTCGGAGATACGCAGTATTTT.

This clone has just a few counts. The chain recombines TRBV4-1 with TRBJ2-7; TRBD2 agrees at 11 bases. The CDR3 contains 14 residues. Germline CDR1 is MGHRA and CDR2 is YSYEKL. Trimming took 3 bases from V and 6 from J; bases not matched to a gene: 4. The CDR3 spells CASSHASGRIEQYF. CDR3 bases: TGCGCCAGCAGCCATGCTAGCGGGAGGATCGAGCAGTACTTC.

The chain has TRBV29-1 and TRBJ2-7; 9 bases are shared with TRBD2. The CDR3 length is 13 residues. Germline CDR1 reads SQVTM; CDR2 reads ANQGSEA. V dropped 7 bases and J dropped 4; count of bases not matched to a gene: 8. The CDR3 loop is CSAAGGGLYEQYF. In DNA, the CDR3 is TGCAGCGCGGCGGGAGGGGGTTTGTACGAGCAGTACTTC.

This clone was counted between two and nine times. The chain couples TRBV30 to TRBJ2-2; no clear D. The germline V gene encodes CDR1 GTSNPN and CDR2 SVGIG (reference sequence). Between the trimmed V and J ends, which lost 0 bases and 7 bases, there was a span of 21 bases. CDR3 length: 17 amino acids. Here the CDR3 reads CAWSVPPGPEWVGELFF. The CDR3 region has the DNA TGTGCCTGGAGTGTACCCCCCGGCCCCGAGTGGGTCGGGGAGCTGTTTTTT. Based on the CDR3 plus reference TRBV30 and TRBJ2-2, the full variable domain is SQTIHQWPATLVQPVGSPLSLECTVEGTSNPNLYWYRQAAGRGLQLLFYSVGIGQISSEVPQNLSASRPQDRQFILSSKKLLLSDSGFYLCAWSVPPGPEWVGELFFGEGSRLTVL.

Concerning this clone: A read error may explain this, as a much larger clone is one base away. The sample contains more than one DNA sequence encoding this CDR3. The rearrangement links TRBV29-1 to TRBJ2-1; D is unresolved. The CDR3 spans 14 residues. Germline values: CDR1 SQVTM, CDR2 ANQGSEA. The ends were cut back, 7 bases at V and 6 bases at J, with 19 bases in the middle. DNA for the CDR3: TGCAGCGCTCCGGATCGATTGCGGATCAATGAGCAGTTCTTC. It encodes CSAPDRLRINEQFF.

This clone is termed medium-sized. This sample includes further DNA sequences coding for the same CDR3. The CDR3 region is CSVGGGDGTSSTDTQYF. The CDR3 coding sequence is TGCAGCGTAGGTGGGGGGGACGGAACCTCTAGCACAGATACGCAGTATTTT. The rearrangement uses TRBV29-1 and TRBJ2-3; 7 bases map to TRBD2. Germline V gene data show CDR1 as SQVTM and CDR2 as ANQGSEA. J was trimmed by 0 bases and V by 6 bases; bases with no gene match: 15. CDR3 length: 17 amino acids.

The gene calls are TRBV19 and TRBJ2-1, with D uncertain. Trimming took 5 bases from V and 6 from J, leaving 5 bases between them. CDR3 length equals 11 residues. In germline, CDR1 is LNHDA, CDR2 SQIVND (reference sequence). The DNA of the CDR3 is TGTGCCAGTAGTTGGGCCAATGAGCAGTTCTTC. Protein: CASSWANEQFF.

Remarks on this clone: A far larger clone differs by one base, so this is likely a read error. This chain links TRBV5-2 with TRBJ2-7; the table's D call TRBD2 went unverified against the DNA. TRBV5-2 is recorded as a pseudogene. The CDR3 contains 14 residues. Written as DNA, the CDR3 is TGTGCCAGCAGCCAAGTGGCCAGGAGGTACGAGCAGTACTTC. Protein: CASSQVARRYEQYF.

The CDR3 region is CASSHTSGSSYEQYF. The CDR3 DNA follows: TGTGCCAGCAGCCATACTAGCGGATCTTCCTACGAGCAGTACTTC. This sequence joins TRBV5-8 and TRBJ2-7; 8 positions agree with TRBD2. The CDR3 is made up of 15 amino acids. With 4 bases clipped from V and 1 base from J, the junction kept 7 bases outside the gene matches. CDR1 and CDR2 from the germline V gene are SGHTS and YDEGEE. The variable domain in full, completed from reference TRBV5-8 and TRBJ2-7, reads EAGVTQSPTHLIKTRGQQATLRCSPISGHTSVYWYQQALGLGLQFLLWYDEGEERNRGNFPPRFSGRQFPNYSSELNVNALELEDSALYLCASSHTSGSSYEQYFGPGTRLTVT.

This clone was counted a single time. This chain connects TRBV6-1 to TRBJ2-7; 8 bases are a match to TRBD1. Trimming removed 6 bases from V and 0 bases from J; junction bases left unmatched: 4. Per the germline V gene, CDR1 is MNHNS and CDR2 is SASEGT. The CDR3 is made up of 14 amino acids. The DNA for the CDR3 is TGTGCCAGCAGCCGGACAGGGAGCTCCTACGAGCAGTACTTC. Encoded protein: CASSRTGSSYEQYF.

This clone is classed as medium-sized (0.01 to 0.1%). The CDR3 coding sequence is TGTGCCAGCAGTCGCCTTGTCTCCGGGGGCACAGATACGCAGTATTTT. Encoded protein: CASSRLVSGGTDTQYF. This rearrangement joins TRBV27 to TRBJ2-3, with a tentative D call TRBD2 (5 bases). There are 16 residues in the CDR3. Per the germline V gene, CDR1 is MNHEY and CDR2 is SMNVEV (reference sequence). V was cut by 5 bases and J by 1 base, with 16 bases left in between.